The entry below describes one T cell receptor (beta chain). This sample was taken from a study of T cell changes during pregnancy in multiple sclerosis. Sequencing used immunoSEQ multiplex PCR; TCRdb keeps in-frame clones, though not all of them. This table has around 100,000 clones, roughly 92% appearing once. The CDR3 spans 15 residues. V lost 3 bases to trimming and J lost 10 bases; unmatched junction nucleotides: 9. CDR1 is SGDLS, CDR2 YYNGEE, per germline. The material sequenced was peripheral blood, taken in the second trimester of pregnancy. This receptor was identified in a female donor with multiple sclerosis, enrolled in a pregnancy study. The rearrangement joins TRBV9 to TRBJ2-1; TRBD2 matches at 11 bases. The CDR3 reads CASSGPGLAGGEQFF. The CDR3 DNA is TGTGCCAGCAGCGGCCCAGGACTAGCGGGTGGGGAGCAGTTCTTC.